What follows are 12 T cell receptor beta chains derived from one specimen sequenced in a study of post-analysis software for immune sequencing data. Broader study findings: With TRBV5-6, TRBV5-1 and TRBV20-1 included, about five TRBV segments were more frequent in patients than in controls.

Built from TCR beta cDNA, the libraries had unique molecular identifiers in them. TCRdb independently ran MiXCR on the PCR reads; one entry per CDR3 protein. Of 350,000 to 500,000 distinct CDR3 sequences in the sample, 39% were seen once. Which antigens these TCRs recognize remains unknown. The sequencing sample was made of blood. The receptor source for this set is a girl under 10 years old with multiple sclerosis.

J is TRBJ2-5 and V is TRBV28; D is perhaps TRBD2 (6 bases). This CDR3 has 16 amino acids. The germline gives CDR1 MDHEN, CDR2 SYDVKM. The ends were cut back, 6 bases at V and 5 bases at J, with 22 bases in the middle. CDR3 in amino acids: CASSSPRASERETQYF. The CDR3 DNA reads as TGTGCCAGCAGCTCACCAAGGGCTAGCGAGCGGGAGACCCAGTACTTC. The full variable domain, completed using reference TRBV28 and TRBJ2-5, is DVKVTQSSRYLVKRTGEKVFLECVQDMDHENMFWYRQDPGLGLRLIYFSYDVKMKEKGDIPEGYSVSREKKERFSLILESASTNQTSMYLCASSSPRASERETQYFGPGTRLLVL.

The V call is TRBV29-1, the J call TRBJ2-7; 7 nucleotides line up with TRBD1. CDR1 SQVTM and CDR2 ANQGSEA come from the germline V gene. V shed 4 bases and J 3 bases; nucleotides not matched to a gene: 9. The CDR3 consists of 14 residues. CDR3 DNA sequence: TGCAGCGTTGGCGGCGGCGACAGGGTCTACGAGCAGTACTTC. It translates to CSVGGGDRVYEQYF.

This clonotype was counted a few times. The rearrangement joins TRBV10-3 to TRBJ2-3; D is uncertain. CDR3 length: 14 amino acids. Germline V gene sequence: CDR1 ENHRY, CDR2 SYGVKD. V lost 6 bases to trimming and J lost 4 bases, with 14 bases between them. CDR3 sequence (DNA): TGTGCCATCAGCGCTACCGGTCTGGCAGATACGCAGTATTTT. Protein product: CAISATGLADTQYF.

This clonotype was picked up many times. Mismatch with germline at one junction end may stem from a read error. V usage is TRBV5-1 and J usage is TRBJ1-1, with 7 bases that match TRBD1. This CDR3 has 13 amino acids. CDR1 SGHRS and CDR2 YFSETQ come from the germline V gene. CDR3 residues: CASSFTGDTEAFF. In DNA form, the CDR3 reads TGTGCCAGCAGTTTTACAGGGGACACTGAAGCTTTCTTT.

The chain links TRBV7-9 to TRBJ1-6, with D uncertain. Trimming took off 3 bases at V and 7 bases at J, with 13 bases between the two ends. CDR3 length: 15 amino acids. Germline CDR1 reads SEHNR; CDR2 reads FQNEAQ (reference sequence). DNA for the CDR3: TGTGCCAGCAGCTTGAGACCAGTCGACAATTCACCCCTCCACTTT. It translates to CASSLRPVDNSPLHF.

This clonotype was counted only a few times. V is TRBV5-1 and J is TRBJ2-1; the D is unclear. Germline lookup yields CDR1 SGHRS and CDR2 YFSETQ. Between the trimmed V and J ends, which lost 1 base and 2 bases, there was a span of 13 bases. This CDR3 is 16 amino acids long. CDR3 sequence (DNA): TGCGCCAGCAGCTTGTTGGTTCGGGCGCCCTACAATGAGCAGTTCTTC. Translation gives CASSLLVRAPYNEQFF.

This clonotype was found a few times. The chain is built from TRBV4-3 and TRBJ1-1, with TRBD1 as a possible D gene (5 bases). The CDR3 contains 16 residues. The germline V and J ends were trimmed by 0 bases and 0 bases, with 11 bases remaining between them. Germline V gives CDR1 LGHNA, CDR2 YSLEER. The CDR3 nucleotides read TGCGCCAGCAGCCAAGACCCGGGGCCGATGAACACTGAAGCTTTCTTT. Residues: CASSQDPGPMNTEAFF.

This chain's CDR3 is CSAPGGSSYNSPLHF. CDR3 in DNA: TGCAGTGCCCCAGGCGGAAGCTCCTATAATTCACCCCTCCACTTT. The chain couples TRBV20-1 to TRBJ1-6; D is unresolved. V was cut by 6 bases and J by 0 bases, with 12 bases left in between. The germline gives CDR1 DFQATT, CDR2 SNEGSKA (reference sequence). The CDR3 totals 15 residues.

The rearrangement joins TRBV4-3 to TRBJ2-7; the D is unclear. In germline, CDR1 is LGHNA, CDR2 YSLEER. Trimming stripped 1 base from V and 2 bases from J, with 12 bases between. This CDR3 has 15 amino acids. The CDR3 DNA sequence: TGCGCCAGCAGCCAAGGTTTCGGCGAGACCTACGAGCAGTACTTC. Translation gives CASSQGFGETYEQYF.

This clonotype appeared a few times. The chain is built from TRBV25-1 and TRBJ1-1; D not resolved. CDR3 length: 13 residues. The germline V gene encodes CDR1 MGHDK and CDR2 SYGVNS. Trimming removed 6 bases at V and 3 bases at J, with 11 bases between. In DNA, the CDR3 is TGTGCCAGCAGCGACATAACCGACACTGAAGCTTTCTTT. Translation: CASSDITDTEAFF.

The rearrangement links TRBV5-4 to TRBJ1-1, with D uncertain. The V gene's germline CDR1 is SGHNT and CDR2 YYREEE (reference sequence). The CDR3 length is 13 residues. The V end lost 2 bases, the J end lost 2 bases, and 7 bases lay between the germline ends. This CDR3 reads CASSFYGNTEAFF. As DNA, the CDR3 is TGTGCCAGCAGCTTTTACGGCAACACTGAAGCTTTCTTT.

This clonotype was detected a few times. The CDR3 nucleotides are TGTGCCAGCAGCGTAGGCTTAGGGGGACGGTACGAGCAGTACTTC. Translation: CASSVGLGGRYEQYF. The gene calls are TRBV9 and TRBJ2-7; maybe TRBD1 (6 bases). Germline V gene data show CDR1 as SGDLS and CDR2 as YYNGEE. This CDR3 contains 15 residues. The V end lost 0 bases, the J end lost 4 bases, and 14 bases lay between the germline ends. The whole variable domain, filled in from reference TRBV9 and TRBJ2-7, reads DSGVTQTPKHLITATGQRVTLRCSPRSGDLSVYWYQQSLDQGLQFLIQYYNGEERAKGNILERFSAQQFPDLHSELNLSSLELGDSALYFCASSVGLGGRYEQYFGPGTRLTVT.